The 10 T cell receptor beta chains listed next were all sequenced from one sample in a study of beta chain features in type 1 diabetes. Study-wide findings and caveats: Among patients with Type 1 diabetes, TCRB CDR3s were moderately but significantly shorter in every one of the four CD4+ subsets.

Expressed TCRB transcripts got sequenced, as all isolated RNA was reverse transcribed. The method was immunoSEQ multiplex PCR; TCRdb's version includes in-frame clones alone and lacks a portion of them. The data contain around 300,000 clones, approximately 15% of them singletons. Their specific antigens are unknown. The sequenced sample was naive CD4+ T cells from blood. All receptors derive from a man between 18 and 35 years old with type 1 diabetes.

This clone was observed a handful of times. The DNA of the CDR3 is TGTGCCACCAGCCCACGGCTCGGGGTCCAATACAATGAGCAGTTCTTC. It yields the protein CATSPRLGVQYNEQFF. The rearrangement links TRBV15 to TRBJ2-1; possibly TRBD2 for D (5 bases). This CDR3 comprises 16 residues. V was clipped by 5 bases and J by 4 bases, with 18 bases between them. Germline assignment: CDR1 LNHNV and CDR2 YYDKDF (reference sequence). Drawing the rest from reference TRBV15 and TRBJ2-1, the complete variable domain is DAMVIQNPRYQVTQFGKPVTLSCSQTLNHNVMYWYQQKSSQAPKLLFHYYDKDFNNEADTPDNFQSRRPNTSFCFLDIRSPGLGDTAMYLCATSPRLGVQYNEQFFGPGTRLTVL.

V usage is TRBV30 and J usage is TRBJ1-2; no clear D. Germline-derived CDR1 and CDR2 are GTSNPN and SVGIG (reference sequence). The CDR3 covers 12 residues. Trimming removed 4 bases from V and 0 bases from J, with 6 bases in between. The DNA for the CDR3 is TGTGCCTGGACAATCACTAACTATGGCTACACCTTC. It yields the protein CAWTITNYGYTF. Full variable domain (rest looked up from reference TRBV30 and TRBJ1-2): SQTIHQWPATLVQPVGSPLSLECTVEGTSNPNLYWYRQAAGRGLQLLFYSVGIGQISSEVPQNLSASRPQDRQFILSSKKLLLSDSGFYLCAWTITNYGYTFGSGTRLTVV.

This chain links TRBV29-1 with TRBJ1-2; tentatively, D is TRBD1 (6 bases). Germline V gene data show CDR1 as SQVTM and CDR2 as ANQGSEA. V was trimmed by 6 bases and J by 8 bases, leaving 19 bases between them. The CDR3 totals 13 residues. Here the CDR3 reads CSVEHSRGTGYTF. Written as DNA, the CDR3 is TGCAGCGTCGAACATAGTAGGGGGACGGGCTACACCTTC. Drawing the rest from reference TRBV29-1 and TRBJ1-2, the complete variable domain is SAVISQKPSRDICQRGTSLTIQCQVDSQVTMMFWYRQQPGQSLTLIATANQGSEATYESGFVIDKFPISRPNLTFSTLTVSNMSPEDSSIYLCSVEHSRGTGYTFGSGTRLTVV.

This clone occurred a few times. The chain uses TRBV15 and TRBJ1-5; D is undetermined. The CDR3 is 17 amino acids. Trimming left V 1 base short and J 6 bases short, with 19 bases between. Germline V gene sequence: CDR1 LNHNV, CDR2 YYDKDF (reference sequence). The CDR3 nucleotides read TGTGCCACCAGCAGAGGGGTGGGCCGAGAGCTCCGTCAGCCCCAGCATTTT. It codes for CATSRGVGRELRQPQHF.

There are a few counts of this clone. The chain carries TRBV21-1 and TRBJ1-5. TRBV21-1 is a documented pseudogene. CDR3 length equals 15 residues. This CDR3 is CASVHEATSNQPQHF. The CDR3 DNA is TGTGCCAGCGTCCACGAGGCAACTAGCAATCAGCCCCAGCATTTT.

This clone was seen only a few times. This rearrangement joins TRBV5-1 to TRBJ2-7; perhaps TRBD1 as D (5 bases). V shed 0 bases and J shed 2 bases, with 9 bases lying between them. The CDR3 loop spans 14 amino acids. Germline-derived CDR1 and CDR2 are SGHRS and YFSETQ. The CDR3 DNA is TGCGCCAGCAGCTTGGGACAGCCTCCCTACGAGCAGTACTTC. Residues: CASSLGQPPYEQYF.

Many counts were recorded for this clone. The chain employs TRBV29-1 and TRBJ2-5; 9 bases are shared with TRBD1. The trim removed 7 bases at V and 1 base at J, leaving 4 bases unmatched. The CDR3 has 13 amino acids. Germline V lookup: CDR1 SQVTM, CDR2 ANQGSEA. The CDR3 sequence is CSATGQGQETQYF. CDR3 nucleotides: TGCAGCGCCACGGGACAGGGCCAAGAGACCCAGTACTTC.

The CDR3 reads CASSPGQGGSEQFF. Written as DNA, the CDR3 is TGTGCCAGCTCACCGGGACAGGGAGGCAGTGAGCAGTTCTTC. The V and J genes are TRBV18 and TRBJ2-1, with 9 bases fitting TRBD1. In germline, CDR1 is KGHSH, CDR2 LQKENI. With 3 bases clipped from V and 9 bases from J, the junction kept 6 bases outside the gene matches. The CDR3 sequence is 14 residues long.

The CDR3 DNA sequence: TGTGCCAGCAGCCTGACTAGCGGGCGGGCAGATACGCAGTATTTT. This encodes CASSLTSGRADTQYF. The chain has TRBV7-9 and TRBJ2-3; 10 nucleotides agree with TRBD2. V shed 5 bases and J 4 bases; nucleotides not matched to a gene: 6. Germline V gives CDR1 SEHNR, CDR2 FQNEAQ (reference sequence). The CDR3 has 15 residues.

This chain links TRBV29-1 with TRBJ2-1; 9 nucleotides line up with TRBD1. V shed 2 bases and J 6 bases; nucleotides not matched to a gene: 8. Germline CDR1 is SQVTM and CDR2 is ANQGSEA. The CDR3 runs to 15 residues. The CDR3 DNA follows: TGCAGCGTTGAACCCCGACAGGGGGGTGGCAATGAGCAGTTCTTC. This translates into CSVEPRQGGGNEQFF.